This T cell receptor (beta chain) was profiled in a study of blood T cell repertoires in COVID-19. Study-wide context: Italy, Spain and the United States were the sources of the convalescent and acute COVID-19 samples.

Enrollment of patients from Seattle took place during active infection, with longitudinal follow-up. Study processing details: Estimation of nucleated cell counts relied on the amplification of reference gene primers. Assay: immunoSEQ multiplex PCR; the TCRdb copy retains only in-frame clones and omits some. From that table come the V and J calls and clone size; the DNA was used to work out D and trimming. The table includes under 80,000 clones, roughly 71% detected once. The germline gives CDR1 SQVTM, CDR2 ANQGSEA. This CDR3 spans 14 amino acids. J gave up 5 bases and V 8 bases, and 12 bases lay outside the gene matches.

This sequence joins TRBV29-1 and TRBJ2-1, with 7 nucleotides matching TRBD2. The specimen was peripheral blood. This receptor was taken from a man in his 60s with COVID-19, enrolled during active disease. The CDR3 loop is CSHRRAGDDNEQFF. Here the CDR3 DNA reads TGCAGCCATCGAAGGGCGGGAGACGACAATGAGCAGTTCTTC.